These 13 T cell receptor beta chains originate from one sample sequenced in a study of CD8 T cells in Susac syndrome. An amount of RNA that ranged from roughly 0.5 to 1 ug was reverse transcribed with random hexamers. TCRdb itself ran the immunoSEQ multiplex PCR reads through MiXCR, one entry per CDR3 protein. In the table there are approximately 190,000 distinct CDR3 sequences, about 95% of which are singletons. Sequencing input: CD8+ T cells from PBMCs. The source of these receptors is a human donor with Susac syndrome.

The chain joins TRBV5-6 to TRBJ1-1; unclear D gene. The CDR3 consists of 12 residues. Trimming shortened V by 4 bases and J by 3 bases, and 7 bases separated the two germline ends. Germline V gives CDR1 SGHDT, CDR2 YYEEEE. The CDR3 spells CASSAYDTEAFF. CDR3 nucleotide sequence: TGTGCCAGCAGCGCGTACGACACTGAAGCTTTCTTT.

This rearrangement joins TRBV13 to TRBJ2-7; 11 bases are shared with TRBD2. Germline CDR1 PRHDT, CDR2 FYEKMQ (reference sequence). Trimming cost V 5 bases and J 6 bases; bases outside gene matches: 9. The CDR3 loop spans 15 amino acids. The CDR3 DNA sequence: TGTGCCAGCAGCAAGGGACTAGCGGAACAGAGCGAGCAGTACTTC. This codes for CASSKGLAEQSEQYF.

The V and J genes are TRBV6-5 and TRBJ2-4, with D maybe TRBD1 (5 bases). Germline V gene lookup returns CDR1 MNHEY and CDR2 SVGAGI. CDR3 length: 16 residues. Trimming removed 0 bases at V and 0 bases at J, with 9 bases between. The CDR3, as DNA: TGTGCCAGCAGTTACTCAGGGGCTCTAGCCAAAAACATTCAGTACTTC. Translated: CASSYSGALAKNIQYF.

The chain joins TRBV7-9 to TRBJ1-2; D may be TRBD1 (6 bases). This CDR3 has 13 amino acids. Trimming cost V 5 bases and J 7 bases, with 14 bases left between them. Germline V gives CDR1 SEHNR, CDR2 FQNEAQ (reference sequence). CDR3 nucleotide sequence: TGTGCCAGCAGCCCTCAGGACAGTAGTGGCTACACCTTC. Translated: CASSPQDSSGYTF.

The CDR3 sequence is CASSSPRVSENQPQHF. CDR3 coding DNA: TGTGCCAGCAGCTCACCCAGGGTATCGGAAAATCAGCCCCAGCATTTT. The chain uses TRBV5-6 and TRBJ1-5; possibly TRBD1 for D (5 bases). Germline V gene data show CDR1 as SGHDT and CDR2 as YYEEEE. This CDR3 is built from 16 residues. Trimming pared 3 bases from V and 4 bases from J, leaving 17 bases between.

This chain connects TRBV18 to TRBJ2-1; D is unresolved. The germline gives CDR1 KGHSH, CDR2 LQKENI. Trimming left V 1 base short and J 2 bases short, with 12 bases between. The CDR3 runs to 16 residues. CDR3 sequence: CASSPRRAFPYNEQFF. The DNA for the CDR3 is TGTGCCAGCTCACCACGTCGGGCTTTTCCCTACAATGAGCAGTTCTTC.

This chain connects TRBV11-2 to TRBJ2-3; D remains unclear. The CDR3 is made up of 14 amino acids. The V end was cut by 0 bases, the J end by 4 bases, with 8 bases between. Per germline, CDR1 SGHAT and CDR2 FQNNGV. The CDR3 DNA is TGTGCCAGCAGCTTAGAAGTTTTGTCAGATACGCAGTATTTT. Amino acids: CASSLEVLSDTQYF.

The chain joins TRBV12-3 or TRBV12-4 to TRBJ2-3; TRBD1 matches at 7 bases. V gave up 8 bases and J gave up 0 bases; unmatched junction bases: 2. This CDR3 is 13 amino acids long. CDR3 in amino acids: CASGQASTDTQYF. The CDR3 coding sequence is TGTGCCAGCGGACAGGCAAGCACAGATACGCAGTATTTT.

CDR3 bases: TGTGCCTGGAGTGTAACAGATAATCAGCCCCAGCATTTT. It translates to CAWSVTDNQPQHF. The genes are TRBV30 and TRBJ1-5; D is unclear. Germline V gene sequence: CDR1 GTSNPN, CDR2 SVGIG (reference sequence). Trimming left V 0 bases short and J 4 bases short, with 7 bases between. This CDR3 comprises 13 residues.

This chain connects TRBV6-5 to TRBJ1-4; TRBD1 aligns across 10 bases. This CDR3 has 16 residues. V lost 4 bases and J lost 5; bases outside the gene matches: 7. From germline, CDR1 is MNHEY and CDR2 SVGAGI. The CDR3 region has the DNA TGTGCCAGCAGTTTCCGGGACAGGGGATCGAATGAAAAACTGTTTTTT. Its protein product is CASSFRDRGSNEKLFF.

The rearrangement joins TRBV15 to TRBJ2-1; maybe TRBD1 (5 bases). This CDR3 region has 15 residues. CDR1 and CDR2 from the germline V gene are LNHNV and YYDKDF (reference sequence). V lost 5 bases and J 0 bases, leaving 11 bases between the germline ends. The CDR3 DNA follows: TGTGCCACCAGCGCTTACAGGAGCTCCTACAATGAGCAGTTCTTC. It codes for CATSAYRSSYNEQFF.

The CDR3 protein is CASSSRGENEKLFF. In nucleotides, the CDR3 is TGTGCCAGCAGTTCCAGAGGGGAAAATGAAAAACTGTTTTTT. This chain links TRBV12-3 or TRBV12-4 with TRBJ1-4; D is possibly TRBD1 (5 bases). V lost 4 bases and J lost 5, with 11 bases in between. The CDR3 length is 14 residues.

The chain joins TRBV27 to TRBJ2-5; a weak D match, TRBD2 (5 bases). CDR1 MNHEY and CDR2 SMNVEV come from the germline V gene (reference sequence). This CDR3 has 13 amino acids. Between the trimmed V and J ends, which lost 4 bases and 5 bases, there was a span of 11 bases. CDR3 amino acids: CASSSLREETQYF. In nucleotides, the CDR3 is TGTGCCAGCAGTTCCCTTAGGGAGGAGACCCAGTACTTC.